One and the same sample provided the 7 T cell receptor beta chains below, sequenced in a study of monozygotic twins with inflammatory bowel disease. TCRdb reprocessed the 5' RACE reads; each CDR3 protein has one entry and no DNA is given. The listing records 200,000 to 250,000 distinct CDR3 sequences. The specimen was blood. The receptors originated from a human donor with ulcerative colitis or Crohn's disease, or a healthy co-twin of an affected twin (not recorded which).

CDR3 loop: CSVDAGTHGTQYF. This chain uses TRBV29-1 with TRBJ2-3; checking the TCRdb D call of TRBD1 is not possible without DNA. Germline V lookup: CDR1 SQVTM, CDR2 ANQGSEA. The CDR3 length is 13 residues.

This sequence joins TRBV2 and TRBJ2-3; TCRdb's D gene call, TRBD2, goes unchecked for lack of DNA. The CDR3 is 17 residues long. Germline V gene lookup returns CDR1 SNHLY and CDR2 FYNNEI. This chain's CDR3 is CATTSGTRWLSTDTQYF.

CDR3 sequence: CASSLGTGDYGYTF. The V and J genes are TRBV11-2 and TRBJ1-2; with no DNA, the TCRdb D assignment of TRBD1 cannot be verified. Germline V lookup: CDR1 SGHAT, CDR2 FQNNGV. CDR3 size: 14 residues.

V and J are TRBV20-1 and TRBJ2-1; the D call of TRBD2 rests on TCRdb alone, since no DNA is present to check it. The CDR3 totals 15 residues. CDR1 DFQATT and CDR2 SNEGSKA come from the germline V gene (reference sequence). CDR3 region: CSARERKGLYNEQFF.

The chain carries TRBV5-1 and TRBJ2-7; TCRdb designates TRBD1, a call that cannot be tested without DNA. This CDR3 has 15 amino acids. The germline CDR1 and CDR2 sequences are SGHRS and YFSETQ. The CDR3 sequence is CASSLLGGGLYEQYF.

This chain joins TRBV5-1 and TRBJ2-5; lacking DNA, the TRBD1 call made by TCRdb goes unchecked. Looked up from germline, CDR1 is SGHRS and CDR2 is YFSETQ. The CDR3 extends over 14 amino acids. CDR3 loop: CASSNGGPQETQYF.

This CDR3 reads CASSYRRVDEQFF. The chain links TRBV6-2 or TRBV6-3 to TRBJ2-1. The CDR3 runs to 13 residues. CDR1 is MNHEY, CDR2 SVGEGT, per germline.